This TCR beta chain was profiled in a study of blood T cell repertoires in COVID-19. Background on the study: From T cells, B-cell-depleted T cells, or PBMCs came the material, which was cDNA or gDNA.

In the study's own analysis: By means of reference gene primer amplification, nucleated cell counts were estimated. Method: immunoSEQ multiplex PCR; TCRdb's copy keeps in-frame clones and lacks some. V and J calls and clone size come straight from that table; D and trimming were deduced from the DNA. The top ten hold 9.5% to 15% of the sample, which has about 130,000 clones, roughly 86% seen once. The CDR3 consists of 15 residues. Germline loops: CDR1 SEHNR, CDR2 FQNEAQ (reference sequence). The junction had 7 bases not matched to a gene; V was cut back by 3 bases and J by 4 bases. Material for sequencing was peripheral blood. This chain joins TRBV7-9 and TRBJ1-1; 8 bases fit TRBD1. The source is a human donor in a cohort sampled during active COVID-19. This CDR3 is CASSFQGAPTTEAFF. CDR3 sequence (DNA): TGTGCCAGCAGCTTCCAGGGGGCTCCGACCACTGAAGCTTTCTTT.